The source of this TCR beta chain is a study of blood T cell repertoires in COVID-19. The overall study: Samples representing acute and convalescent COVID-19 were sourced from the United States, Italy and Spain. Nucleic acid was either cDNA or gDNA, and it came from T cells, B-cell-depleted T cells, or PBMCs.

V dropped 5 bases and J dropped 2 bases, with 15 bases sitting between them. This CDR3 comprises 16 residues. Germline values: CDR1 SGHAT, CDR2 FQNNGV. Under the authors' procedure: Reference gene primer amplification in the assay estimated nucleated cell counts. The assay was immunoSEQ multiplex PCR, and TCRdb's table has in-frame clones only and misses some. V and J calls and clone size come straight from that table; D and trimming were deduced from the DNA. The table records roughly 48,000 clones, around 90% of them present only once. This sequence was found in a woman over 75 with acute or convalescent COVID-19. The chain recombines TRBV11-2 with TRBJ2-2; D is uncertain. The material sequenced was peripheral blood. The chain's CDR3 is CASSPNPGLNTGELFF. CDR3 bases: TGTGCCAGCAGCCCGAACCCCGGTTTAAACACCGGGGAGCTGTTTTTT.